The 32 T cell receptor beta chains presented below share a single source sample, sequenced in a study of CXCR3-negative and CXCR3-positive naive CD8 T cells. The study made its TRB cDNA libraries by 5' RACE, adding UMI labels. TCRdb reanalyzed the 5' RACE reads, giving one entry per CDR3 protein sequence and no DNA. The sample's table shows roughly 70,000 distinct CDR3 sequences. The sequencing sample was made of naive CXCR3- CD8+ T cells from blood. The subset denotes: CD45RO-CCR7+CD27+CD95- naive CD8+ T cells lacking CXCR3 (TNR3-). The receptors derive from a human donor in good health. Some clones in this sample may be carry-over from other donors' samples.

The chain combines TRBV9 with TRBJ2-1; the D call of TRBD1 rests on TCRdb alone, since no DNA is present to check it. There are 15 residues in the CDR3. The germline CDR1 and CDR2 sequences are SGDLS and YYNGEE. This CDR3 reads CASSVDSGGYNEQFF.

The chain carries TRBV6-2 or TRBV6-3 and TRBJ1-1. This CDR3 region has 12 residues. The V gene's germline CDR1 is MNHEY and CDR2 SVGEGT. The chain's CDR3 is CASSDRNTEAFF.

V gene TRBV7-2 combines with J gene TRBJ2-6. CDR3 length equals 13 residues. The germline V gene encodes CDR1 SGHTA and CDR2 FQGNSA. CDR3 region: CAALLPGANVLTF.

V gene TRBV5-1 combines with J gene TRBJ2-1; TCRdb's D gene call, TRBD2, goes unchecked for lack of DNA. The CDR3 is 15 residues long. Germline V gene data show CDR1 as SGHRS and CDR2 as YFSETQ. The CDR3 reads CASSSTSGGWNEQFF.

V and J are TRBV5-1 and TRBJ2-3; the TCRdb D gene call, TRBD1, has no DNA to confirm it. The CDR3 length is 11 residues. Per germline, CDR1 SGHRS and CDR2 YFSETQ. This chain's CDR3 is CAPQWGDTQYF.

The chain recombines TRBV29-1 with TRBJ2-7; TCRdb's D call of TRBD2 is untestable without DNA. Germline CDR1 reads SQVTM; CDR2 reads ANQGSEA. The CDR3 spans 14 residues. CDR3 sequence reads: CSVLGLAEPYEQYF.

V is TRBV5-1 and J is TRBJ2-1. This CDR3 is 17 amino acids long. Per germline, CDR1 SGHRS and CDR2 YFSETQ. This CDR3 is CASRPLHYLTANNEQFF.

The CDR3 sequence: CSSRGDKTNYGYTF. J is TRBJ1-2 and V is TRBV27; TCRdb outputs TRBD1, but without DNA this stays unchecked. The CDR3 consists of 14 residues. CDR1 is MNHEY and CDR2 is SMNVEV in the germline V gene (reference sequence).

The chain has TRBV7-8 and TRBJ1-1. The germline CDR1 and CDR2 sequences are SGHVS and FQNEAQ. The CDR3 is 17 amino acids. CDR3 sequence: CASTELLDTYMNTEAFF.

The CDR3 sequence is CASGGSSSYNEQFF. The chain joins TRBV6-2 or TRBV6-3 to TRBJ2-1. Germline loops: CDR1 MNHEY, CDR2 SVGEGT. The length of the CDR3 is 14 residues.

The chain carries TRBV7-9 and TRBJ2-1; checking the TCRdb D call of TRBD1 is not possible without DNA. The CDR3 is made up of 14 amino acids. Germline CDR1 reads SEHNR; CDR2 reads FQNEAQ (reference sequence). The CDR3 loop reads CASSYPGQHNEQSF.

The chain has TRBV7-7 and TRBJ2-2; TCRdb's assignment of TRBD1 cannot be checked, as there is no DNA. The CDR3 has 16 amino acids. Germline CDR1 and CDR2: SSHAT and FNYEAQ (reference sequence). The chain's CDR3 is CASSYDRDRGDGELFF.

The chain uses TRBV28 and TRBJ2-7; the D call from TCRdb, TRBD2, cannot be confirmed without DNA. CDR3 length: 15 residues. Germline values: CDR1 MDHEN, CDR2 SYDVKM. The chain's CDR3 is CASRYGLAEAYEQYF.

The chain combines TRBV5-5 with TRBJ2-2. The CDR3 sequence is 14 residues long. CDR1 is SGHKS and CDR2 is YYEKEE in the germline V gene (reference sequence). The CDR3 spells CASSLGGNTGELFF.

This chain links TRBV12-3 or TRBV12-4 with TRBJ1-2. This CDR3 has 11 amino acids. The CDR3 is CASSPPYGYTF.

The rearrangement links TRBV12-3 or TRBV12-4 to TRBJ2-5; TCRdb's assignment of TRBD1 cannot be checked, as there is no DNA. The CDR3 spans 13 residues. The CDR3 sequence: CASSPPLQETQYF.

This sequence joins TRBV5-5 and TRBJ2-5; the D call from TCRdb, TRBD2, cannot be confirmed without DNA. Germline CDR1 is SGHKS and CDR2 is YYEKEE (reference sequence). This CDR3 spans 15 amino acids. CDR3 region: CASSQEAGSYETQYF.

The V gene is TRBV5-5, the J gene TRBJ2-1; TCRdb's D gene call, TRBD1, goes unchecked for lack of DNA. The length of the CDR3 is 17 residues. CDR1 is SGHKS and CDR2 is YYEKEE in the germline V gene (reference sequence). CDR3 sequence reads: CASSPIRGQGTYNEQFF.

The V call is TRBV6-4, the J call TRBJ2-2; TCRdb calls TRBD2, which cannot be checked without DNA. This CDR3 contains 15 residues. Germline CDR1 is MRHNA and CDR2 is SNTAGT. CDR3: CASSEGHSDTGELFF.

The rearrangement uses TRBV29-1 and TRBJ1-3; TCRdb lists TRBD1, though no DNA is available to test this call. This CDR3 has 14 amino acids. From germline, CDR1 is SQVTM and CDR2 ANQGSEA. The CDR3 protein is CSVEHDRDGNTIYF.

The chain carries TRBV6-2 or TRBV6-3 and TRBJ2-1; as DNA is missing, the TRBD1 call by TCRdb cannot be tested. CDR1 is MNHEY, CDR2 SVGEGT, per germline. The CDR3 has 13 residues. The CDR3 region is CASSPRDVNEQFF.

The chain carries TRBV7-8 and TRBJ1-2; TCRdb lists TRBD1, though no DNA is available to test this call. CDR3 length: 15 amino acids. Germline values: CDR1 SGHVS, CDR2 FQNEAQ. The CDR3 protein is CASSLWAGTNYGYTF.

The chain employs TRBV12-3 or TRBV12-4 and TRBJ2-5; TCRdb lists TRBD2, though no DNA is available to test this call. This CDR3 is built from 13 residues. The CDR3 reads CASRPGLEETQYF.

The V call is TRBV7-2, the J call TRBJ2-7; TCRdb gives TRBD1 as the D gene, but with no DNA this cannot be confirmed. The CDR3 has 14 amino acids. Germline V gene lookup returns CDR1 SGHTA and CDR2 FQGNSA. The chain's CDR3 is CASSLEAGANEQYF. Using reference TRBV7-2 and TRBJ2-7 for the parts outside the CDR3, the full variable domain is GAGVSQSPSNKVTEKGKDVELRCDPISGHTALYWYRQSLGQGLEFLIYFQGNSAPDKSGLPSDRFSAERTGGSVSTLTIQRTQQEDSAVYLCASSLEAGANEQYFGPGTRLTVT.

V is TRBV5-1 and J is TRBJ2-7. Germline assignment: CDR1 SGHRS and CDR2 YFSETQ. This CDR3 region has 14 residues. The CDR3 sequence is CASSLRVAGYEQYF.

The rearrangement uses TRBV27 and TRBJ2-7. CDR1 and CDR2 (germline): MNHEY, SMNVEV (reference sequence). The CDR3 has 13 residues. CDR3 loop: CASSLGQDYEQYF.

The chain links TRBV2 to TRBJ1-2. The CDR3 is 13 residues long. CDR1 SNHLY and CDR2 FYNNEI come from the germline V gene. The CDR3: CATSRVENYGYTF.

The chain couples TRBV29-1 to TRBJ2-1; TCRdb selects TRBD1, and the lack of DNA leaves this call unchecked. This CDR3 contains 12 residues. The germline gives CDR1 SQVTM, CDR2 ANQGSEA. The CDR3 sequence: CSVPGRTNEQFF.

The CDR3 spells CASSSRGKGYEQYF. The chain recombines TRBV27 with TRBJ2-7; the D call from TCRdb, TRBD1, cannot be confirmed without DNA. Germline V CDR1 and CDR2: MNHEY, SMNVEV (reference sequence). CDR3 length: 14 residues.

V gene TRBV29-1 combines with J gene TRBJ2-7; TCRdb calls TRBD2, which cannot be checked without DNA. The CDR3 is 12 residues long. Germline V lookup: CDR1 SQVTM, CDR2 ANQGSEA. The CDR3 sequence: CSVSGMGHEQYF.

The CDR3 is CASSSGSYNEQFF. The rearrangement links TRBV5-6 to TRBJ2-1. From germline, CDR1 is SGHDT and CDR2 YYEEEE. This CDR3 has 13 residues. The whole variable domain, filled in from reference TRBV5-6 and TRBJ2-1, reads DAGVTQSPTHLIKTRGQQVTLRCSPKSGHDTVSWYQQALGQGPQFIFQYYEEEERQRGNFPDRFSGHQFPNYSSELNVNALLLGDSALYLCASSSGSYNEQFFGPGTRLTVL.

The chain has TRBV29-1 and TRBJ2-7; TCRdb's D gene call, TRBD1, goes unchecked for lack of DNA. Germline V lookup: CDR1 SQVTM, CDR2 ANQGSEA. The CDR3 loop spans 13 amino acids. The CDR3: CSVVQGNYYEQYF.